This TCR beta chain comes out of a study of T cells in Graves' hyperthyroidism and ophthalmopathy. Germline V gene lookup returns CDR1 SGDLS and CDR2 YYNGEE. Trimming cost V 4 bases and J 5 bases; bases outside gene matches: 17. The CDR3 covers 18 residues. Amplification of TCR beta CDR3 regions used RNA as the template. Carried out on the TCR CDR3, a first-round RT-PCR used the HTBI primer set. One entry per CDR3 protein, called by TCRdb with MiXCR from the multiplex PCR reads. The sample gives approximately 420,000 distinct CDR3 sequences, roughly an eighth of which show up once; approximately 5.3% is in the top ten. General study findings and limits: Among thyroid clonotypes expanded above 0.001, most also appeared in blood.

In the case of this clonotype: As yet, its antigen is unknown.

The origin of this receptor is a woman younger than 30 with Graves' hyperthyroidism. The sample taken for sequencing was blood. The rearrangement uses TRBV9 and TRBJ2-1; 8 nucleotides align to TRBD2. The CDR3 sequence: CASSPNPYRLATNNEQFF. In nucleotides, the CDR3 is TGTGCCAGCAGCCCAAACCCCTACAGACTAGCGACCAACAATGAGCAGTTCTTC.